This T cell receptor (beta chain) is drawn from a study of blood T cell repertoires in COVID-19. About the research overall: Sites in the United States, Italy and Spain provided acute and convalescent COVID-19 samples.

Produced via immunoSEQ multiplex PCR; TCRdb's table is partial and in-frame only. Among some 62,000 clones listed, under 80% were seen once. Trimming removed 0 bases from V and 5 bases from J; junction bases left unmatched: 7. Germline values: CDR1 SGHRS, CDR2 YFSETQ. The CDR3 totals 17 residues. The chain is built from TRBV5-1 and TRBJ2-3, with 12 bases identical to TRBD2. The sequence was collected from a human donor in a cohort sampled during active COVID-19. Sequenced input: peripheral blood. The CDR3, as DNA: TGCGCCAGCAGCTTGGGGCTAGCGGGGGGGCCCCAAGATACGCAGTATTTT. It specifies CASSLGLAGGPQDTQYF.